This paragraph reports one T cell receptor (beta chain). Its matching antigen is unknown. This specimen comes from a study of cytotoxic CD8 clonotypes in ibrutinib-treated CLL. Study information: The patients, around 10 relapsed/refractory and roughly 15 treatment-naive, included about 18 who were IGHV unmutated. An average of about 260,000 productive templates and 94,082 productive rearrangements was obtained per sample. It was after a median about 12 months of treatment, range 6 to 36, that response samples were taken. Study results and caveats: Baseline-level clonality went beyond age-matched healthy donors and moved in step with circulating CD8+ T-cell counts.

J was trimmed by 10 bases and V by 4 bases; bases with no gene match: 12. The CDR3 has 14 amino acids. Germline values: CDR1 MGHRA, CDR2 YSYEKL. Sequencing used immunoSEQ multiplex PCR; TCRdb keeps in-frame clones, though not all of them. Among 40,000 to 50,000 clones, more than 55% were seen once, and the ten largest hold about 29%. This TCR was recovered from a human donor with chronic lymphocytic leukemia. The input for sequencing was PBMCs, taken after 24 months of ibrutinib treatment. V and J are TRBV4-1 and TRBJ1-1; 7 nucleotides align to TRBD1. The CDR3 spells CASSLRDSLSGAFF. DNA for the CDR3: TGCGCCAGCAGCCTACGGGACAGCCTCTCTGGAGCTTTCTTT.